Below are 22 T cell receptor beta chains sequenced from a single sample in a study of patients and donors after allogeneic stem cell transplantation. TCRdb passed the RT-PCR reads through MiXCR, listing each CDR3 protein once. The sample records about 960,000 distinct CDR3 sequences, more than 15% being singletons. The sequenced sample was blood, either unsorted or a sorted T cell fraction (not recorded which). The receptors here all came from a human donor who was either an allogeneic HSCT recipient or a stem cell or donor lymphocyte infusion donor (not recorded which). It is not recorded whose cells these are; they may come from a transplant donor.

CDR3 region: CASNMGAGEQFF. CDR3 DNA sequence: TGCGCCAGCAATATGGGGGCCGGTGAGCAGTTCTTC. V and J are TRBV4-3 and TRBJ2-1, with D possibly matching TRBD1 (6 bases). The V gene lost 7 bases and the J gene lost 9 bases, with 13 bases spanning the gap. This CDR3 is built from 12 residues. The germline CDR1 and CDR2 sequences are LGHNA and YSLEER.

The chain is built from TRBV20-1 and TRBJ1-4, with 7 bases lining up with TRBD1. This CDR3 is 16 amino acids long. Looked up from germline, CDR1 is DFQATT and CDR2 is SNEGSKA (reference sequence). Germline trimming cut 3 bases from V and 0 bases from J; bases unmatched to any gene: 7. CDR3 amino acids: CSARTGRPATNEKLFF. The CDR3 nucleotides are TGCAGTGCTAGGACAGGGAGACCGGCAACTAATGAAAAACTGTTTTTT.

J is TRBJ2-1 and V is TRBV2; D not resolved. Per germline, CDR1 SNHLY and CDR2 FYNNEI. V lost 8 bases and J 6 bases, leaving 5 bases between the germline ends. The CDR3 runs 10 residues. The CDR3 loop is CASLANEQFF. The CDR3 region has the DNA TGTGCCAGCCTCGCCAATGAGCAGTTCTTC.

The rearrangement joins TRBV5-6 to TRBJ1-1; no reliable D call. V was shortened by 0 bases and J by 6 bases, with 9 bases between the two germline ends. CDR1 is SGHDT, CDR2 YYEEEE, per germline. The CDR3 has 13 residues. CDR3 residues: CASSLVQAPEAFF. The CDR3 DNA is TGTGCCAGCAGCTTGGTGCAGGCCCCTGAAGCTTTCTTT.

This clonotype has a handful of counts. The chain employs TRBV12-3 or TRBV12-4 and TRBJ2-2, with 7 bases identical to TRBD2. After removal of 4 bases from V and 4 bases from J, the junction contained 12 bases not matched to a gene. There are 17 residues in the CDR3. CDR3 DNA: TGTGCCAGCAGTTCGATAATTGCGGGAGTCCCCACCGGGGAGCTGTTTTTT. Translating gives CASSSIIAGVPTGELFF.

Only a few counts were recorded for this clonotype. The V and J genes are TRBV30 and TRBJ2-7; D might be TRBD1 (6 bases). CDR1 and CDR2 (germline): GTSNPN, SVGIG (reference sequence). CDR3 length: 14 residues. The V gene lost 1 base and the J gene lost 0 bases, with 10 bases spanning the gap. The CDR3 DNA sequence: TGTGCCTGGAGTGCGGACAGCTTCTCCTACGAGCAGTACTTC. This gives the protein CAWSADSFSYEQYF. Complete variable domain (other parts from reference TRBV30 and TRBJ2-7): SQTIHQWPATLVQPVGSPLSLECTVEGTSNPNLYWYRQAAGRGLQLLFYSVGIGQISSEVPQNLSASRPQDRQFILSSKKLLLSDSGFYLCAWSADSFSYEQYFGPGTRLTVT.

The chain combines TRBV24-1 with TRBJ2-3, with D perhaps matching TRBD1 or TRBD2 (5 bases each). The CDR3 runs to 17 residues. Trimming removed 6 bases from V and 0 bases from J, with 18 bases in between. CDR1 and CDR2 (germline): KGHDR, SFDVKD. CDR3 in DNA: TGTGCCACCAGTTCGGCCGGGGCAGCTTCTAGCACAGATACGCAGTATTTT. Translation: CATSSAGAASSTDTQYF.

V gene TRBV7-6 combines with J gene TRBJ2-5; 10 nucleotides line up with TRBD2. Per germline, CDR1 SGHVS and CDR2 FNYEAQ. The length of the CDR3 is 16 residues. Trimming removed 3 bases from V and 1 base from J; junction bases left unmatched: 5. CDR3 sequence: CASSFRLAGRQETQYF. The DNA of the CDR3 is TGTGCCAGCAGCTTCAGACTAGCGGGCCGCCAAGAGACCCAGTACTTC.

This clonotype was seen at least ten times. The chain recombines TRBV5-1 with TRBJ2-2; no definite D call. CDR3 size: 13 residues. V dropped 6 bases and J dropped 4 bases, with 10 bases sitting between them. The germline gives CDR1 SGHRS, CDR2 YFSETQ. The CDR3 protein is CASKSSGTGELFF. DNA of the CDR3: TGCGCCAGCAAGTCGTCGGGCACCGGGGAGCTGTTTTTT.

The genes are TRBV10-2 and TRBJ2-3; 8 nucleotides line up with TRBD2. The ends lost 7 bases at V and 1 base at J; junction bases unmatched: 7. The CDR3 is made up of 15 amino acids. Germline V gene data show CDR1 as WSHSY and CDR2 as SAAADI. The CDR3 nucleotides are TGCGCCAGCACCGAGAGTAGCGGGGGCACAGATACGCAGTATTTT. Amino acid sequence: CASTESSGGTDTQYF.

The genes are TRBV3-1 and TRBJ2-6; 7 bases map to TRBD2. CDR1 and CDR2 from the germline V gene are LGHDT and YNNKEL (reference sequence). The CDR3 consists of 16 residues. V was clipped by 6 bases and J by 0 bases; unmatched bases: 5. CDR3 region: CASSGTTPSGANVLTF. The CDR3 DNA reads as TGTGCCAGCAGTGGGACTACCCCCTCTGGGGCCAACGTCCTGACTTTC.

This clonotype was seen more than once but under ten times. This chain links TRBV4-3 with TRBJ2-7; a weak D match, TRBD1 (6 bases). Per germline, CDR1 LGHNA and CDR2 YSLEER. This CDR3 has 13 amino acids. Trimming removed 2 bases at V and 4 bases at J, with 9 bases between. CDR3 in amino acids: CASSQTTGYEQYF. The CDR3 coding sequence is TGCGCCAGCAGCCAAACCACAGGGTACGAGCAGTACTTC.

The CDR3 DNA reads TGCAGCGTTGTCGGCGAGTACGAGCAGTACTTC. This codes for CSVVGEYEQYF. The chain links TRBV29-1 to TRBJ2-7, with D unclear. Germline CDR1 SQVTM, CDR2 ANQGSEA. V dropped 4 bases and J dropped 4 bases, with 8 bases sitting between them. The CDR3 length is 11 residues.

This clonotype was seen more than once but under ten times. The chain carries TRBV27 and TRBJ2-7; 7 bases agree with TRBD1. V trimming: 7 bases; J trimming: 0 bases; junction bases outside the gene matches: 3. The CDR3 consists of 13 residues. Germline CDR1 reads MNHEY; CDR2 reads SMNVEV (reference sequence). The CDR3 DNA follows: TGTGCCAGCAAAGGGGACAGCTCCTACGAGCAGTACTTC. Amino acids: CASKGDSSYEQYF.

This rearrangement joins TRBV4-3 to TRBJ2-3; D unresolved. V lost 0 bases and J lost 4, with 8 bases in between. Germline V gives CDR1 LGHNA, CDR2 YSLEER. The CDR3 contains 14 residues. Here the CDR3 reads CASSQDYEADTQYF. In DNA form, the CDR3 reads TGCGCCAGCAGCCAAGACTATGAGGCAGATACGCAGTATTTT.

The chain joins TRBV6-5 to TRBJ1-5; maybe TRBD1 (6 bases). This CDR3 has 12 amino acids. V lost 5 bases and J lost 7, with 9 bases in between. Germline CDR1 reads MNHEY; CDR2 reads SVGAGI. The CDR3 loop reads CASSNQGQPQHF. The CDR3 coding sequence is TGTGCCAGCAGTAACCAGGGGCAGCCCCAGCATTTT.

The DNA for the CDR3 is TGTGCCAGCAGCTCCGCCGGGGAGAAGGGGGCCAAAAACATTCAGTACTTC. The encoded protein is CASSSAGEKGAKNIQYF. The chain combines TRBV5-6 with TRBJ2-4, with D perhaps given as TRBD1 or TRBD2 (5 bases each). V was shortened by 3 bases and J by 1 base, with 17 bases between the two germline ends. Germline values: CDR1 SGHDT, CDR2 YYEEEE. CDR3 length: 17 residues.

A few counts support this clonotype. This chain connects TRBV10-3 to TRBJ2-4; D not certain. The germline V and J ends were trimmed by 0 bases and 0 bases, with 12 bases remaining between them. This CDR3 spans 17 amino acids. CDR1 is ENHRY, CDR2 SYGVKD, per germline. The CDR3 is CAISESSSLLAKNIQYF. The CDR3 DNA is TGTGCCATCAGTGAGTCTTCCTCTCTTCTAGCCAAAAACATTCAGTACTTC.

V usage is TRBV4-1 and J usage is TRBJ1-1; D remains unclear. CDR3 length equals 12 residues. CDR1 is MGHRA, CDR2 YSYEKL, per germline. Trimming removed 0 bases at V and 8 bases at J, with 7 bases between. CDR3 bases: TGCGCCAGCAGCCAAGATCATAGGGAAGCTTTCTTT. It translates to CASSQDHREAFF.

The chain carries TRBV7-9 and TRBJ2-7, with TRBD2 matching over 8 bases. V trimming: 2 bases; J trimming: 5 bases; junction bases outside the gene matches: 8. Germline V lookup: CDR1 SEHNR, CDR2 FQNEAQ (reference sequence). This CDR3 comprises 15 residues. For the CDR3, the DNA is TGTGCCAGCAGCTTAAGGGGGTCGGGAGGGGACGAGCAGTACTTC. It yields the protein CASSLRGSGGDEQYF.

The chain links TRBV29-1 to TRBJ2-1, with a possible D match to TRBD1 (5 bases). Trimming removed 1 base at V and 8 bases at J, with 9 bases between. Germline loops: CDR1 SQVTM, CDR2 ANQGSEA. The CDR3 has 12 amino acids. CDR3 amino acids: CSVEGGVYEQFF. The CDR3 nucleotides are TGCAGCGTTGAAGGGGGCGTGTATGAGCAGTTCTTC.

The J gene is TRBJ1-1, the V gene TRBV29-1, with a tentative D call TRBD1 (5 bases). CDR1 and CDR2 (germline): SQVTM, ANQGSEA. The V and J ends lost 6 bases and 8 bases respectively, with 19 bases between them. This CDR3 has 13 amino acids. The CDR3 region is CSVPPVRGREAFF. In DNA, the CDR3 is TGCAGCGTACCCCCCGTTAGGGGTAGGGAAGCTTTCTTT.